The 13 T cell receptor beta chains given below trace back to one sample, sequenced in a study of CD8 T cells in ankylosing spondylitis. Each CDR3 protein is one row after TCRdb ran MiXCR on the 5' RACE reads. The data show 200,000 or so distinct CDR3 sequences, about 26% seen once. The sequencing input was blood, either unsorted or a sorted T cell fraction (not recorded which). The receptors shown here come from a male donor with ankylosing spondylitis or in good health (not recorded which).

The chain joins TRBV5-4 to TRBJ2-5; 11 bases are a match to TRBD2. V gave up 1 base and J gave up 5 bases; unmatched junction bases: 7. CDR3 length: 16 residues. CDR1 is SGHNT, CDR2 YYREEE, per germline (reference sequence). The CDR3: CASSLYLAGGQETQYF. The CDR3 nucleotides read TGTGCCAGCAGCTTGTACCTAGCGGGAGGTCAGGAGACCCAGTACTTC.

This clonotype was seen repeatedly, ten times or more. The V gene is TRBV25-1, the J gene TRBJ1-1; 10 nucleotides agree with TRBD1. Trimming cost V 4 bases and J 3 bases; bases outside gene matches: 11. In germline, CDR1 is MGHDK, CDR2 SYGVNS. The CDR3 extends over 17 amino acids. The CDR3 DNA follows: TGTGCCAGCAGTGCCTGGGACAGGGGTGTGGTGTACACTGAAGCTTTCTTT. Protein: CASSAWDRGVVYTEAFF.

The chain combines TRBV7-3 with TRBJ2-3; TRBD2 agrees at 13 bases. The germline gives CDR1 SGHTA, CDR2 FQGTGA. The CDR3 has 18 amino acids. The trim removed 0 bases at V and 3 bases at J, leaving 6 bases unmatched. CDR3 nucleotides: TGTGCCAGCAGCTTAACGAGACTAGCGGGAGGTCGGACAGATACGCAGTATTTT. Protein product: CASSLTRLAGGRTDTQYF.

This clonotype occurred many times. The chain uses TRBV2 and TRBJ2-5; D call uncertain. The CDR3 is made up of 14 amino acids. The ends were cut back, 7 bases at V and 0 bases at J, with 12 bases in the middle. Germline V lookup: CDR1 SNHLY, CDR2 FYNNEI. The chain's CDR3 is CASINANYQETQYF. The CDR3, as DNA: TGTGCCAGCATTAATGCTAACTACCAAGAGACCCAGTACTTC.

This clonotype has a handful of counts. V is TRBV20-1 and J is TRBJ2-5; D is unresolved. V lost 3 bases to trimming and J lost 1 base, with 3 bases between them. In germline, CDR1 is DFQATT, CDR2 SNEGSKA (reference sequence). The CDR3 has 11 residues. CDR3: CSASIQETQYF. The CDR3 nucleotides are TGCAGTGCTAGCATCCAAGAGACCCAGTACTTC.

The chain employs TRBV11-3 and TRBJ2-5, with D perhaps TRBD1 or TRBD2 (5 bases each). From germline, CDR1 is SGHNT and CDR2 YENEEA. The CDR3 is 15 residues long. V gave up 0 bases and J gave up 4 bases, with 12 bases separating them. The CDR3 DNA reads TGTGCCAGCAGCTTAGACGGTACGAGGGGAGAGACCCAGTACTTC. Protein: CASSLDGTRGETQYF.

This clonotype appeared a few times. CDR3 nucleotide sequence: TGTGCCAGCAGCCACGGGACAGGGTACTCCTACGAGCAGTACTTC. Amino acids: CASSHGTGYSYEQYF. The chain uses TRBV14 and TRBJ2-7; 9 bases align to TRBD1. Germline V gene lookup returns CDR1 SGHDN and CDR2 FVKESK. This CDR3 spans 15 amino acids. With V trimmed by 3 bases and J by 0 bases, 3 bases remained unmatched.

In its sample, this clonotype was seen many times. The CDR3 sequence is CASRRLGRGALETQYF. The DNA of the CDR3 is TGTGCCAGCAGACGCCTGGGGCGGGGTGCACTAGAGACCCAGTACTTC. The chain carries TRBV12-3 or TRBV12-4 and TRBJ2-5, with D possibly matching TRBD2 (6 bases). Trimming took 6 bases from V and 4 from J, leaving 21 bases between them. The CDR3 has 16 amino acids.

This clonotype was observed at least ten times. The J gene is TRBJ1-2, the V gene TRBV12-3 or TRBV12-4, with D perhaps matching TRBD1 (5 bases). Trimming took 3 bases from V and 5 from J, leaving 13 bases between them. The CDR3 has 14 residues. The CDR3 coding sequence is TGTGCCAGCAGTTTGTTCCGAGGGGTTTATGGCTACACCTTC. Translation gives CASSLFRGVYGYTF.

This chain links TRBV5-6 with TRBJ2-1; weak D call: TRBD2 (6 bases). This CDR3 region has 16 residues. The ends were cut back, 6 bases at V and 0 bases at J, with 16 bases in the middle. CDR1 SGHDT and CDR2 YYEEEE come from the germline V gene. As DNA, the CDR3 is TGTGCCAGCACCCCGGGAGCGCTTAGCTCCTACAATGAGCAGTTCTTC. This translates into CASTPGALSSYNEQFF.

This clonotype appeared many times. This chain joins TRBV18 and TRBJ2-7, with D hard to call. The length of the CDR3 is 13 residues. Trimming pared 6 bases from V and 3 bases from J, leaving 12 bases between. CDR1 and CDR2 (germline): KGHSH, LQKENI. This CDR3 reads CASSRRTNYEQYF. The CDR3 region has the DNA TGTGCCAGCTCCAGACGGACCAACTACGAGCAGTACTTC.

The gene calls are TRBV5-1 and TRBJ2-1, with a weak D call TRBD1 (5 bases). This CDR3 contains 14 residues. Germline V gene data show CDR1 as SGHRS and CDR2 as YFSETQ. The V end lost 0 bases, the J end lost 15 bases, and 19 bases lay between the germline ends. In DNA form, the CDR3 reads TGCGCCAGCAGCTTGGGGCCAGGGATGGTCTCAGGGTTCTTC. Encoded protein: CASSLGPGMVSGFF.

This clonotype came up many times. CDR3 region: CASSVAWTTYNEQFF. The CDR3 DNA follows: TGTGCCAGCAGCGTAGCTTGGACTACCTACAATGAGCAGTTCTTC. V and J are TRBV9 and TRBJ2-1, with D perhaps TRBD2 (6 bases). The V gene's germline CDR1 is SGDLS and CDR2 YYNGEE. V lost 0 bases and J lost 2, with 9 bases in between. The CDR3 consists of 15 residues.